Listed here is a single TCR beta chain. This clonotype was seen more than once but under ten times. This receptor's antigen is unknown. Qualities for individual bases were not recorded, and no much larger clone is one base off. The roughly 39 donors, aged 6 to 90 years, were systemically healthy Caucasian individuals from Russia. Each donor gave about 11 milliliters of peripheral blood, drawn into EDTA-treated Vacutainer tubes. Ficoll-Paque density-gradient centrifugation was used to isolate PBMCs, with at least 7 million obtained per sample. Trizol reagent was used to extract total RNA from the PBMCs, yielding at least 6 micrograms per sample. Naive CD45RAhigh/CD27high T cell percentages were measured by flow cytometry on a PBMC aliquot from every donor. The CDR3 has 13 amino acids, counting the end cysteine and phenylalanine. Only the CDR3 DNA is retained, 39 bases long and in frame from the first base. V loses 4 bases at its end and J loses 6 bases; junction bases beyond the gene matches: 3. CDR1 and CDR2 are read off the germline V gene as MNHEY and SVGAGI.

The sample originates from a study of blood T cells in healthy people across ages (dated by TCRdb to the mid-2010s). Turning to the overall study: In model experiments, roughly one uniquely barcoded TCR beta cDNA molecule per two T cells was captured by template switching. The study measured age-related changes in TCR beta repertoire diversity using deep sequencing normalized with unique cDNA molecular identifiers. The donors were divided into four age groups: young (average around 17 years), middle-aged (about 39), aged (approximately 64) and long-lived (around 87). To avoid experimental bias, donors of different ages were spread randomly across the sequencing lanes. The study analyzed two additional independent replicas of 1 million unique cDNA reads from the same blood draw for two donors, one aged 18 to 29 and one aged 80 or older. Overall study results and their limits: As age increased, observed TCR beta diversity per million T cells dropped in a roughly linear way, and a significant reduction was already evident by age 40. The long-lived group showed more naive CD4+ T cells, fewer expanded clones and increased TCR diversity than the aged group, suggesting age selection. Donor CMV infection status was unknown, potentially confounding age-related changes in expanded clonotypes. Conclusive comparison of naive and antigen-experienced compartments was prevented by the profiling of bulk unsorted PBMCs. The percentage of naive T cells measured by flow cytometry correlated strongly with observed TCR beta diversity. Estimates of total diversity based on one million sequenced T cells were considered lower bounds and underestimates.

The receptor library was made with 5' RACE. Sequencing relied on an Illumina HiSeq 2500. A second PCR of about 6 to 11 cycles was performed with a sample-barcoded 5' primer and a J-beta primer mix. Each TCR beta cDNA molecule received a unique molecular identifier from a template-switch 5' adaptor carrying 12 random nucleotides. Each sample yielded at least 2.5 million CDR3-containing paired-end reads. All of the RNA was converted into first-strand cDNA using the Mint cDNA synthesis kit, with a TRBC-specific oligonucleotide serving as the primer. Following uracil-DNA glycosylase treatment, a first 18-cycle PCR with universal primers M1SS and BC2_uni_R was performed on all cDNA. As for the authors' bioinformatics: For normalization, 1 million high-quality reads were randomly selected from each sample, with every read carrying a distinct molecular identifier. Instead of being binned into consensus sequences, reads with shared molecular identifiers were discarded. MiTCR, with a Q25 quality threshold and the strictest error-elimination algorithm, was used for CDR3 identification, clonotype clustering and error correction. A nonparametric unseen species model with Euler transformation was used to estimate a lower bound on total TCR beta diversity. TCRdb redid the processing of the public reads, applying fastp at Q25 and MiXCR, and retained in-frame beta chains. Each record represents a unique CDR3 protein, reported with the most common genes and DNA among its rows. The V and J calls reflect TCRdb's pipeline rather than the authors' work. The sample profile shows 600,000 to 850,000 distinct CDR3 sequences; approximately 39% of them were found once. The top ten constitute 20% of the sample.

The origin of this receptor is an older woman in good health. Recombination joined TRBV6-5 with TRBJ1-5; 7 central nucleotides agree with TRBD1. Sequencing was carried out using blood. The sequenced DNA: TGTGCCAGCAGTTCCCAGGGGGGTCAGCCCCAGCATTTT. Its amino acids are CASSSQGGQPQHF.